These 32 T cell receptor beta chains were all obtained from the same sample, sequenced in a study of T-cell reconstitution after alpha-beta-depleted transplantation in children. Unique molecular identifiers were incorporated during preparation of the TCRbeta library. TCRdb ran MiXCR on the PCR reads and lists one entry per CDR3 protein. Of approximately 520,000 distinct CDR3 sequences listed, over 10% were seen once; the top ten hold approximately 14%. Sequencing was performed on PBMCs, mostly from graft donor cells, taken 180 days after TCRalphabeta/CD19-depleted stem cell transplant. The receptor source for this set is a female patient aged 2 to 10 who had a stem cell transplant for aplastic anemia, so the T cells may come from the graft donor.

This clonotype was seen a handful of times. This chain uses TRBV5-1 with TRBJ1-5; D not certain. V was pared by 0 bases and J by 3 bases, with 10 bases between. The CDR3 is 15 amino acids. Germline V CDR1 and CDR2: SGHRS, YFSETQ. CDR3 sequence reads: CASSLGGRINQPQHF. The CDR3 DNA sequence: TGCGCCAGCAGCTTGGGTGGACGGATCAATCAGCCCCAGCATTTT.

The rearrangement joins TRBV12-3 or TRBV12-4 to TRBJ2-1; the D is unclear. CDR3 length equals 16 residues. The germline V and J ends were trimmed by 9 bases and 5 bases, with 23 bases remaining between them. DNA of the CDR3: TGTGCCAGTCGTCTCACCCGACCGCCAAATAACAATGAGCAGTTCTTC. Translated: CASRLTRPPNNNEQFF.

The chain is built from TRBV11-2 and TRBJ1-4; TRBD1 is a possible D gene (5 bases). Trimming cost V 5 bases and J 8 bases, with 15 bases left between them. Germline CDR1 and CDR2: SGHAT and FQNNGV. The CDR3 is made up of 14 amino acids. Here the CDR3 DNA reads TGTGCCAGCAGCCGAGACAGAGGTCGGGAAAAACTGTTTTTT. Amino acid sequence: CASSRDRGREKLFF.

This clonotype was seen a handful of times. The V gene is TRBV6-2 or TRBV6-3, the J gene TRBJ1-1; TRBD1 aligns across 9 bases. The trim removed 6 bases at V and 2 bases at J, leaving 16 bases unmatched. The CDR3 sequence is 18 residues long. Germline CDR1 is MNHEY and CDR2 is SVGEGT. In DNA, the CDR3 is TGTGCCAGCAGATTCCTCCCTTTAGGACAGGGGAAAAACACTGAAGCTTTCTTT. Its translation is CASRFLPLGQGKNTEAFF.

The CDR3 here is CASSLERVAQVGQYF. The CDR3 nucleotides are TGTGCCAGCAGCTTAGAGAGGGTGGCCCAGGTTGGCCAGTACTTC. V usage is TRBV7-2 and J usage is TRBJ2-5; tentative D call: TRBD2 (5 bases). The CDR3 is 15 amino acids. The V gene's germline CDR1 is SGHTA and CDR2 FQGNSA. Trimming left V 1 base short and J 10 bases short, with 19 bases between.

The V and J genes are TRBV5-6 and TRBJ1-1; D is possibly TRBD1 (6 bases). The germline V and J ends were trimmed by 0 bases and 9 bases, with 18 bases remaining between them. CDR3 length: 15 residues. Germline values: CDR1 SGHDT, CDR2 YYEEEE. The CDR3 sequence: CASSLGASGRGKAFF. The CDR3, as DNA: TGTGCCAGCAGCTTGGGAGCCTCGGGCAGGGGAAAAGCTTTCTTT.

This clonotype occurred many times. The chain joins TRBV7-2 to TRBJ1-4; 9 bases are shared with TRBD1. Trimming at V came to 5 bases and at J to 4 bases, leaving 8 bases not matched to a gene. CDR3 length: 16 amino acids. Germline V lookup: CDR1 SGHTA, CDR2 FQGNSA. DNA for the CDR3: TGTGCCAGCAGCCCCCGCCCGGGACAGGGTAATGAAAAACTGTTTTTT. Protein: CASSPRPGQGNEKLFF.

For this clonotype: This may be a read error, as it is one base from a much larger clone. As DNA, the CDR3 is TGCAGCTCTACAGGGGACGGCAGAGATACGCAGTATTTT. Translation: CSSTGDGRDTQYF. The rearrangement uses TRBV29-1 and TRBJ2-3; TRBD1 aligns across 7 bases. Trimming cost V 8 bases and J 5 bases; bases outside gene matches: 10. Germline CDR1 is SQVTM and CDR2 is ANQGSEA. The CDR3 is 13 amino acids.

This clonotype was seen a handful of times. J is TRBJ1-5 and V is TRBV19; D ambiguous. Trimming cost V 4 bases and J 9 bases, with 28 bases left between them. The CDR3 runs 18 residues. CDR1 LNHDA and CDR2 SQIVND come from the germline V gene (reference sequence). CDR3 sequence reads: CASSTHPLSTRVNRPQHF. CDR3 sequence (DNA): TGTGCCAGTAGTACACATCCCCTCAGTACCCGGGTTAACCGGCCCCAGCATTTT.

The V and J genes are TRBV5-1 and TRBJ2-7; D remains unclear. Germline values: CDR1 SGHRS, CDR2 YFSETQ. This CDR3 contains 15 residues. V gave up 6 bases and J gave up 0 bases, with 16 bases separating them. The CDR3 is CASTFRRIGSYEQYF. The CDR3 nucleotides are TGCGCCAGCACCTTTCGCCGAATCGGCTCCTACGAGCAGTACTTC.

The CDR3 is CASSYYGRPNTGELFF. CDR3 nucleotide sequence: TGTGCCAGCAGTTACTACGGCAGACCCAACACCGGGGAGCTGTTTTTT. The J gene is TRBJ2-2, the V gene TRBV6-5; D gene uncertain. The germline CDR1 and CDR2 sequences are MNHEY and SVGAGI. The CDR3 sequence is 16 residues long. V shed 1 base and J shed 2 bases, with 11 bases lying between them.

The rearrangement uses TRBV30 and TRBJ2-7; the D is unclear. CDR1 and CDR2 from the germline V gene are GTSNPN and SVGIG (reference sequence). Between the trimmed V and J ends, which lost 8 bases and 4 bases, there was a span of 18 bases. This CDR3 is 13 amino acids long. In DNA, the CDR3 is TGTGCCGCCTCGGAAGGCCCACCGTACGAGCAGTACTTC. It is translated as CAASEGPPYEQYF.

The V call is TRBV7-9, the J call TRBJ1-4, with 7 bases aligning to TRBD1. The V gene end was trimmed by 5 bases and the J gene end by 8 bases; junction bases not matched to a gene: 11. Germline lookup yields CDR1 SEHNR and CDR2 FQNEAQ (reference sequence). This CDR3 has 15 residues. The CDR3 DNA is TGTGCCAGCAGCCCCCCGGGAGGGGGCGACGAAAAACTGTTTTTT. Amino acids: CASSPPGGGDEKLFF.

This clonotype was found a few times. The chain has TRBV5-1 and TRBJ2-6, with a possible D match to TRBD1 (6 bases). CDR1 is SGHRS, CDR2 YFSETQ, per germline. The CDR3 spans 17 residues. V lost 0 bases and J 0 bases, leaving 10 bases between the germline ends. The CDR3 sequence is CASSLGQASSGANVLTF. Written as DNA, the CDR3 is TGCGCCAGCAGCTTGGGACAGGCGAGCTCTGGGGCCAACGTCCTGACTTTC.

V and J are TRBV7-2 and TRBJ1-2; 8 positions match TRBD1. With 5 bases clipped from V and 5 bases from J, the junction kept 13 bases outside the gene matches. Germline values: CDR1 SGHTA, CDR2 FQGNSA. The CDR3 is made up of 16 amino acids. DNA for the CDR3: TGTGCCAGCAGCCGACAGGGGCAAACGAAGCATTATGGCTACACCTTC. Translation: CASSRQGQTKHYGYTF.

This clonotype was detected a few times. The chain uses TRBV20-1 and TRBJ1-1; D gene unclear. The germline V and J ends were trimmed by 3 bases and 4 bases, with 15 bases remaining between them. The CDR3 runs 14 residues. Germline CDR1 DFQATT, CDR2 SNEGSKA (reference sequence). CDR3 sequence: CSARMGGGSTEAFF. The CDR3 DNA reads as TGCAGTGCTAGGATGGGTGGAGGGTCCACTGAAGCTTTCTTT.

This clonotype has only a few counts. This chain uses TRBV29-1 with TRBJ1-2; 7 bases fit TRBD1. The V and J ends lost 5 bases and 6 bases, in that order; junction bases with no gene match: 12. The V gene's germline CDR1 is SQVTM and CDR2 ANQGSEA. The CDR3 length is 14 residues. The CDR3 nucleotides are TGCAGCGTTACAAACAGGGGCGGGCTTGATGGCTACACCTTC. Translating gives CSVTNRGGLDGYTF.

This clonotype has a handful of counts. CDR3 amino acids: CASSYSKVREQFF. The DNA of the CDR3 is TGTGCCAGCAGTTACTCGAAGGTCAGGGAGCAGTTCTTC. This sequence joins TRBV6-5 and TRBJ2-1; D uncertain. The CDR3 runs to 13 residues. The V gene's germline CDR1 is MNHEY and CDR2 SVGAGI. Trimming pared 0 bases from V and 10 bases from J, leaving 10 bases between.

This clonotype appeared a few times. The chain links TRBV5-6 to TRBJ2-2; D is uncertain. V was pared by 3 bases and J by 7 bases, with 7 bases between. This CDR3 spans 12 amino acids. Per the germline V gene, CDR1 is SGHDT and CDR2 is YYEEEE. The CDR3 nucleotides read TGTGCCAGCAGCTCGGATGGCGGGGAGCTGTTTTTT. As protein: CASSSDGGELFF.

This clonotype occurred a few times. The rearrangement uses TRBV5-6 and TRBJ2-7, with 8 positions matching TRBD1. The germline gives CDR1 SGHDT, CDR2 YYEEEE. V lost 0 bases and J lost 7; bases outside the gene matches: 0. The CDR3 totals 12 residues. Here the CDR3 reads CASSLGTGEQYV. As DNA, the CDR3 is TGTGCCAGCAGCTTGGGGACAGGGGAGCAGTACGTC.

This clonotype appeared many times. The rearrangement joins TRBV6-2 or TRBV6-3 to TRBJ1-5; 7 positions agree with TRBD1. This CDR3 comprises 14 residues. The V segment lost 6 bases and the J segment 7 bases; nucleotides outside the gene matches: 9. CDR1 is MNHEY and CDR2 is SVGEGT in the germline V gene. CDR3 in amino acids: CASSYPKGAQPQHF. CDR3 nucleotides: TGTGCCAGCAGCTATCCAAAGGGGGCCCAGCCCCAGCATTTT.

The V and J genes are TRBV29-1 and TRBJ2-1; D is undetermined. The germline V gene has CDR1 SQVTM and CDR2 ANQGSEA. V lost 6 bases, J lost 5 bases, and 11 bases lay in between. This CDR3 comprises 12 residues. In DNA form, the CDR3 reads TGCAGCGTGCATAGCCGACACAATGAGCAGTTCTTC. Its translation: CSVHSRHNEQFF.

This chain links TRBV10-2 with TRBJ1-6; D perhaps matches TRBD1 (5 bases). The V end lost 3 bases, the J end lost 3 bases, and 15 bases lay between the germline ends. This CDR3 comprises 17 residues. In germline, CDR1 is WSHSY, CDR2 SAAADI. The CDR3 nucleotides read TGCGCCAGCAGTGAAATTGGGTGGGGGAACTATAATTCACCCCTCCACTTT. It encodes CASSEIGWGNYNSPLHF.

The sample holds a few counts of this clonotype. The CDR3 protein is CATSRDRASGHTDTQYF. The CDR3 DNA is TGTGCCACCAGCAGAGATCGGGCTAGCGGCCACACAGATACGCAGTATTTT. This sequence joins TRBV15 and TRBJ2-3; 7 nucleotides agree with TRBD2. Germline V gene lookup returns CDR1 LNHNV and CDR2 YYDKDF (reference sequence). The CDR3 loop spans 17 amino acids. Trimming cost V 0 bases and J 2 bases; bases outside gene matches: 8.

The chain combines TRBV24-1 with TRBJ2-2; tentatively, D is TRBD2 (7 bases). The germline V and J ends were trimmed by 4 bases and 0 bases, with 11 bases remaining between them. Germline V gene lookup returns CDR1 KGHDR and CDR2 SFDVKD. This CDR3 is built from 16 residues. The CDR3 protein is CATSEPGGPNTGELFF. The CDR3 bases are TGTGCCACCAGTGAGCCCGGGGGGCCGAACACCGGGGAGCTGTTTTTT.

This clonotype has at least ten counts. V and J are TRBV7-6 and TRBJ2-3; 8 nucleotides line up with TRBD1. The CDR3 sequence is 15 residues long. In germline, CDR1 is SGHVS, CDR2 FNYEAQ. The V gene end was trimmed by 3 bases and the J gene end by 4 bases; junction bases not matched to a gene: 6. DNA of the CDR3: TGTGCCAGCAGCTTTAGGACGGACAGGGCAGATACGCAGTATTTT. This codes for CASSFRTDRADTQYF.

At least ten counts were recorded for this clonotype. The chain recombines TRBV29-1 with TRBJ2-1, with 7 bases that match TRBD1. Trimming removed 7 bases from V and 9 bases from J; junction bases left unmatched: 9. Germline loops: CDR1 SQVTM, CDR2 ANQGSEA. The CDR3 spans 12 residues. CDR3 amino acids: CSARTGEGEQFF. The CDR3 DNA sequence: TGCAGCGCCCGAACAGGGGAAGGTGAGCAGTTCTTC.

This clonotype was detected only a few times. The V and J genes are TRBV4-2 and TRBJ2-1, with 12 bases identical to TRBD2. This CDR3 contains 19 residues. Germline lookup yields CDR1 LGHNA and CDR2 YNFKEQ. V was pared by 1 base and J by 4 bases, with 11 bases of the junction left unmatched. DNA for the CDR3: TGTGCCAGCAGCCAAGTATGGACTAGCGGGATGTGGGGTTACAATGAGCAGTTCTTC. Amino acid sequence: CASSQVWTSGMWGYNEQFF.

The V call is TRBV19, the J call TRBJ2-2; D perhaps matches TRBD1 (5 bases). The CDR3 is made up of 15 amino acids. In germline, CDR1 is LNHDA, CDR2 SQIVND (reference sequence). V lost 9 bases and J 2 bases, leaving 16 bases between the germline ends. In DNA, the CDR3 is TGTGCCAGCGCCCAAGGGGCTCTAAACACCGGGGAGCTGTTTTTT. Translation gives CASAQGALNTGELFF.

The chain links TRBV6-1 to TRBJ2-7, with 11 bases matching TRBD2. Trimming took 4 bases from V and 2 from J; bases not matched to a gene: 4. In germline, CDR1 is MNHNS, CDR2 SASEGT. This CDR3 has 15 amino acids. The CDR3 sequence: CASSGGLAGAYEQYF. CDR3 DNA: TGTGCCAGCAGTGGAGGACTAGCGGGTGCCTACGAGCAGTACTTC.

The J gene is TRBJ2-5, the V gene TRBV28; 8 nucleotides match TRBD2. The CDR3 runs to 14 residues. CDR1 and CDR2 (germline): MDHEN, SYDVKM. Trimming took 5 bases from V and 1 from J; bases not matched to a gene: 3. The CDR3 protein is CASSLLAAQETQYF. CDR3 sequence (DNA): TGTGCCAGCAGTCTACTAGCGGCCCAAGAGACCCAGTACTTC.

This clonotype has ten or more counts. This chain uses TRBV10-3 with TRBJ1-4; D is possibly TRBD1 (6 bases). Germline V gene lookup returns CDR1 ENHRY and CDR2 SYGVKD. V lost 3 bases to trimming and J lost 4 bases, with 9 bases between them. This CDR3 is built from 14 residues. The CDR3 DNA sequence: TGTGCCATCAGTGATGGCAGGGGTAATGAAAAACTGTTTTTT. This encodes CAISDGRGNEKLFF.